This TCR beta chain was sequenced during a study of radiotherapy plus CTLA-4 blockade in lung cancer. This table comes from immunoSEQ multiplex PCR, and its TCRdb copy is limited to in-frame clones, with some not included. The table records tens of thousands of clones, 70% of them present only once. Deletions cut 3 bases from V and 0 bases from J, with 6 bases between. The V gene's germline CDR1 is PRHDT and CDR2 FYEKMQ (reference sequence). CDR3 size: 14 residues. The sample in question was peripheral blood, obtained from a patient treated with radiotherapy plus ipilimumab. The chain couples TRBV13 to TRBJ1-3; D not certain. This TCR came from a human donor with non-small cell lung cancer who had stable disease on radiotherapy plus ipilimumab. CDR3 residues: CASSFGSSGNTIYF. In nucleotides, the CDR3 is TGTGCCAGCAGCTTTGGGAGCTCTGGAAACACCATATATTTT.